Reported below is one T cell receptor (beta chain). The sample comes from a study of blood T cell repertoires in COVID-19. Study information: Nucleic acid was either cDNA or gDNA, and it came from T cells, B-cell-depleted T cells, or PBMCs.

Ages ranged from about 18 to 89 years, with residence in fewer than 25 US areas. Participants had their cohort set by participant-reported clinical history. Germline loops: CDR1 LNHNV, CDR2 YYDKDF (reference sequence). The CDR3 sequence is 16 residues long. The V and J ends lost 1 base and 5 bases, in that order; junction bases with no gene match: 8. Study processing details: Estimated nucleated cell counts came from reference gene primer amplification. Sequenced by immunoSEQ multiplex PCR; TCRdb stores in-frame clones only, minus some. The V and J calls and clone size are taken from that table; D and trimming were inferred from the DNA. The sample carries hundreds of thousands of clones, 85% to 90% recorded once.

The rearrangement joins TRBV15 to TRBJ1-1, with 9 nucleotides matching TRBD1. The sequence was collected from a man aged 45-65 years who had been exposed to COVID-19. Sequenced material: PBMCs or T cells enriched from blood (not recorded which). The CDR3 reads CATSRAYKQGATEAFF. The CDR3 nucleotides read TGTGCCACCAGCAGAGCCTACAAACAGGGGGCTACTGAAGCTTTCTTT.